The 11 T cell receptor beta chains reported below all come from one sample, sequenced in a study of shared clonotypes between healthy human individuals. The table came from immunoSEQ multiplex PCR; TCRdb's copy has only in-frame clones and leaves some out. The repertoire holds 1,100,000 or so clones, with around three quarters as singletons. Input material: memory CD4+ T cells from PBMCs. Subset in this sample: CD45RA-negative fraction. The receptors derive from a young man in good health. Some clones in this sample may be carry-over from other donors' samples.

The chain is built from TRBV28 and TRBJ1-5; D gene ambiguous. V lost 6 bases to trimming and J lost 1 base, with 13 bases between them. The CDR3 is 15 residues long. Looked up from germline, CDR1 is MDHEN and CDR2 is SYDVKM. The CDR3 DNA reads as TGTGCCAGCAGCCTGATCGGCAACAGCAATCAGCCCCAGCATTTT. This sequence encodes CASSLIGNSNQPQHF.

The V gene is TRBV7-8, the J gene TRBJ2-5, with 7 bases identical to TRBD1. The CDR3 extends over 15 amino acids. Trimming cost V 5 bases and J 1 base; bases outside gene matches: 7. Per the germline V gene, CDR1 is SGHVS and CDR2 is FQNEAQ. Written as DNA, the CDR3 is TGTGCCAGCAGCCCCCGCCGGGACAGCCAAGAGACCCAGTACTTC. Protein sequence: CASSPRRDSQETQYF.

This chain uses TRBV7-8 with TRBJ2-7; a weak D match, TRBD1 (5 bases). The germline CDR1 and CDR2 sequences are SGHVS and FQNEAQ. The CDR3 is 14 residues long. Trimming removed 1 base at V and 11 bases at J, with 18 bases between. CDR3 sequence: CASSLEQVTTRKYF. CDR3 in DNA: TGTGCCAGCAGCTTAGAACAGGTCACTACGAGGAAGTACTTC.

This chain links TRBV11-2 with TRBJ1-4, with D perhaps matching TRBD1 (5 bases). The V end was cut by 1 base, the J end by 4 bases, with 13 bases between. The CDR3 runs 16 residues. Germline values: CDR1 SGHAT, CDR2 FQNNGV. The DNA of the CDR3 is TGTGCCAGCAGCTTAGGTCGGCAGGGTAATAATGAAAAACTGTTTTTT. Its protein is CASSLGRQGNNEKLFF. The whole variable domain, remainder taken from reference TRBV11-2 and TRBJ1-4, is EAGVAQSPRYKIIEKRQSVAFWCNPISGHATLYWYQQILGQGPKLLIQFQNNGVVDDSQLPKDRFSAERLKGVDSTLKIQPAKLEDSAVYLCASSLGRQGNNEKLFFGSGTQLSVL.

As regards this clone: Other DNA sequences in this sample translate to the same CDR3. J is TRBJ1-1 and V is TRBV7-3; D is uncertain. V was trimmed by 1 base and J by 1 base, leaving 4 bases between them. CDR1 and CDR2 from the germline V gene are SGHTA and FQGTGA. CDR3 length: 13 residues. Here the CDR3 DNA reads TGTGCCAGCAGCTTAATGCGGAACACTGAAGCTTTCTTT. This encodes CASSLMRNTEAFF.

Only one count was recorded for this clone. A junction boundary mismatches the germline segment, possibly from a read error. The CDR3: CASRLVGQNYGYTF. As DNA, the CDR3 is TGTGCCAGCAGATTGGTCGGACAGAACTATGGCTACACCTTC. The chain is built from TRBV5-6 and TRBJ1-2; D possibly corresponds to TRBD1 (6 bases). The CDR3 covers 14 residues. The germline gives CDR1 SGHDT, CDR2 YYEEEE.

The chain carries TRBV4-1 and TRBJ2-3; the D is unclear. The V gene lost 1 base and the J gene lost 2 bases, with 10 bases spanning the gap. Per the germline V gene, CDR1 is MGHRA and CDR2 is YSYEKL. The CDR3 is 15 residues long. CDR3 protein: CASSQARLTTDTQYF. As DNA, the CDR3 is TGCGCCAGCAGCCAAGCCCGATTAACCACAGATACGCAGTATTTT.

This clone was seen more than once but under ten times. The genes are TRBV29-1 and TRBJ2-7, with D uncertain. The CDR3 totals 11 residues. With 4 bases removed from V and 4 bases from J, the gap between germline ends came to 8 bases. CDR1 is SQVTM, CDR2 ANQGSEA, per germline. The CDR3 DNA follows: TGCAGCGTTGCCCAACTTTACGAGCAGTACTTC. As protein: CSVAQLYEQYF.

This chain uses TRBV2 with TRBJ2-3; 9 bases map to TRBD2. CDR3 length: 16 residues. From germline, CDR1 is SNHLY and CDR2 FYNNEI. J gave up 2 bases and V 3 bases, and 6 bases lay outside the gene matches. Here the CDR3 reads CASSDPIAGATDTQYF. The CDR3 bases are TGTGCCAGCAGTGATCCGATAGCGGGAGCCACAGATACGCAGTATTTT.

This clone was seen a handful of times. The chain links TRBV2 to TRBJ2-2, with 10 positions matching TRBD2. Germline CDR1 SNHLY, CDR2 FYNNEI. This CDR3 is 15 amino acids long. Trimming took 4 bases from V and 7 from J; bases not matched to a gene: 6. In DNA form, the CDR3 reads TGTGCCAGCAGTGTAGCGGGAGGCGGAAACGGGGAGCTGTTTTTT. Protein sequence: CASSVAGGGNGELFF.

The CDR3 loop is CASSEVGQLPLDTEAFF. For the CDR3, the DNA is TGTGCCAGCAGTGAAGTGGGACAGCTCCCCTTAGACACTGAAGCTTTCTTT. This chain connects TRBV6-1 to TRBJ1-1; TRBD1 aligns across 7 bases. Looked up from germline, CDR1 is MNHNS and CDR2 is SASEGT. The CDR3 totals 17 residues. With V trimmed by 1 base and J by 3 bases, 11 bases remained unmatched.